This note documents a single TCR beta chain sequence. Its antigen is as yet unknown. This entry belongs to a study of T cell responses to AZD1222 COVID-19 vaccine. Study in general: Recipients boosted at about 4 weeks or about 12 weeks are pooled.

TCRdb's copy holds only in-frame clones and misses some; the assay was immunoSEQ multiplex PCR. Of about 73,000 clones in the sample, approximately 89% were seen once. Broader study findings: At study baseline, merely five or six AZD1222 recipients were seropositive. The sample set comprised mostly white British donors with more females, and clonal diversity was possibly underestimated. Two AZD1222 administrations were followed by greater Spike-specific TCR breadth and depth.

Between the trimmed V and J ends, which lost 1 base and 4 bases, there was a span of 14 bases. The germline V gene has CDR1 MGHRA and CDR2 YSYEKL. The CDR3 has 16 residues. The chain recombines TRBV4-1 with TRBJ1-3, with TRBD1 as a possible D gene (5 bases). This clonotype was sampled from an adult in good health. Sequenced here: peripheral blood, sampled on day 0 of AZD1222 vaccination. The CDR3 DNA is TGCGCCAGCAGCCAAGTTATTGGGGCGCACGGAAACACCATATATTTT. It encodes CASSQVIGAHGNTIYF.